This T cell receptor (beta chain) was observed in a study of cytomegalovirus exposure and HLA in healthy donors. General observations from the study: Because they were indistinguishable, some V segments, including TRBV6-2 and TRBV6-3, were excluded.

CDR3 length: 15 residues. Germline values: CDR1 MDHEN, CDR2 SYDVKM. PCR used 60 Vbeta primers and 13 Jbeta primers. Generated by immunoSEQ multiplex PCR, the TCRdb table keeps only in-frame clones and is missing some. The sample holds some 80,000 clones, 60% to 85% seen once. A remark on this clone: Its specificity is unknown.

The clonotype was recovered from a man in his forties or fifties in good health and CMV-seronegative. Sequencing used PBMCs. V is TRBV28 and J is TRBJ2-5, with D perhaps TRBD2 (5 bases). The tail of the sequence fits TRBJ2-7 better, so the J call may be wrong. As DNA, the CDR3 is TGTGCCAGCAGTTTAGCGGCAACTAGCTCCTACGAGCAGTACTTC. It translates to CASSLAATSSYEQYF.